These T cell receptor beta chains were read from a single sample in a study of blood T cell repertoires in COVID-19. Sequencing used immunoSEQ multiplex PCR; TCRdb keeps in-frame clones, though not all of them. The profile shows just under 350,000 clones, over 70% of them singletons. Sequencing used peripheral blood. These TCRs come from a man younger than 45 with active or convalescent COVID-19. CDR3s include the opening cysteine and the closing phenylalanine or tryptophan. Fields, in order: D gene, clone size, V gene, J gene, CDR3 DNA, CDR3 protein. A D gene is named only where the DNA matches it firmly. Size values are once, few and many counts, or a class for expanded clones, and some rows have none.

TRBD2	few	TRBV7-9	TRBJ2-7	TGTGCCAGCAGACCCAGCGGGAAAGAGGACGGGGGGCAGTACTTC	CASRPSGKEDGGQYF
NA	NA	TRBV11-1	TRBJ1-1	TGTGCCAGCAGCGTCACGCTAGCCGTGAACACTGAAGCTTTCTTT	CASSVTLAVNTEAFF
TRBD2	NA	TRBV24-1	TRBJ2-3	TGTGCCACCAGTGATTTGGGTGCTAGCGGGGCCACAGATACGCAGTATTTT	CATSDLGASGATDTQYF
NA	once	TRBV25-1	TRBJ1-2	TGTGCCAGCAGTTTGGAGACGCTTCCCGGCTACACCTTC	CASSLETLPGYTF
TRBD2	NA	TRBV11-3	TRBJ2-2	TGTGCCAGCAGCTTAGACGGGGGGACGGCGAACACCGGGGAGCTGTTTTTT	CASSLDGGTANTGELFF
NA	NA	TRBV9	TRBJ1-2	TGTGCCAGCAGCACACATAGCGCGGCTAACTATGGCTACACCTTC	CASSTHSAANYGYTF
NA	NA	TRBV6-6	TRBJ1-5	TGTGCCAGCAGCCCACAGGGAGTCCATCAGCCCCAGCATTTT	CASSPQGVHQPQHF
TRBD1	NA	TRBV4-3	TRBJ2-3	TGCGCCAGCAGCCAAGATCCAAGGGGGACAGGGACAGATACGCAGTATTTT	CASSQDPRGTGTDTQYF
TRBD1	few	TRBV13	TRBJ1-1	TGTGCCAGCAGCCTTGACAGGGGGCAAGCTTTCTTT	CASSLDRGQAFF
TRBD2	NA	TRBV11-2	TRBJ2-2	TGTGCCAGCAGCTCCCGAGGAGCGGGGGAGCTGAACACCGGGGAGCTGTTTTTT	CASSSRGAGELNTGELFF
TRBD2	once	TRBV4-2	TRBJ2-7	TGTGCCAGCAGCCCTTCACTAGCGGGACCTTACTACGAGCAGTACTTC	CASSPSLAGPYYEQYF
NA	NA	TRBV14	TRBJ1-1	TGTGCCAGCAGCCACGGCGGGGGAGGCACTGAAGCTTTCTTT	CASSHGGGGTEAFF
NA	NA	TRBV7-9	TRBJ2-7	TGTGCCAGCAGCTTAGGGCGTGCGGCCTACGAGCAGTACTTC	CASSLGRAAYEQYF
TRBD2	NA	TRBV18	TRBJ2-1	TGTGCCAGCTCCTCACGGACTAGCGGGAGTATCGATGAGCAGTTCTTC	CASSSRTSGSIDEQFF
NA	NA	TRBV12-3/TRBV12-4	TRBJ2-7	TGTGCCAGCAGTTCCAGGGGCGAGCAGTACTTC	CASSSRGEQYF
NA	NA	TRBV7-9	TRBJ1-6	TGTGCCAGCAGCCCAGAGGTTAGGGGTTCACCCCTCCACTTT	CASSPEVRGSPLHF
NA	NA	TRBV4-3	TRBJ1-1	TGCGCCAGCAGCCAAGATCAGGGCCAGAACACTGAAGCTTTCTTT	CASSQDQGQNTEAFF
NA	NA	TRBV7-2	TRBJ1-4	TGTGCCAGCAGCTTAGTTCGGTCAACTAATGAAAAACTGTTTTTT	CASSLVRSTNEKLFF
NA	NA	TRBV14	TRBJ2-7	TGTGCCAGCAGCCAAGAACTTGATCATGAAGAGCAGTACTTC	CASSQELDHEEQYF
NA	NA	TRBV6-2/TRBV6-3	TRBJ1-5	TGTGCCAGCAGTTACGGACTGTTCAATCAGCCCCAGCATTTT	CASSYGLFNQPQHF
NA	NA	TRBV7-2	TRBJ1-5	TGTGCCAGCAGCTTAGACAGACACCTCAATCAGCCCCAGCATTTT	CASSLDRHLNQPQHF
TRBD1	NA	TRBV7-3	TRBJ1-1	TGTGCCAGCAGCGTGACAGGGGGGAACACTGAAGCTTTCTTT	CASSVTGGNTEAFF
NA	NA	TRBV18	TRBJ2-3	TGTGCCAGCTCTCCCCGGACTGGAGATACGCAGTATTTT	CASSPRTGDTQYF
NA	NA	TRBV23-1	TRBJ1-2	TGCGCCAGCAGTCAATCAGCGCCAGACTATCGTGAGGGGGTGACCTATGGCTACACCTTC	CASSQSAPDYREGVTYGYTF
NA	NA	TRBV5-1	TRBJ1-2	TGCGCCAGCAGCGCTACCGAGGCCCCGGGAGGAGGCTACACCTTC	CASSATEAPGGGYTF